This T cell receptor (beta chain) was retrieved from a study of blood T cells in healthy people across ages (dated by TCRdb to about 2015). For context, the study as a whole: In model experiments, roughly one uniquely barcoded TCR beta cDNA molecule per two T cells was captured by template switching. To track age-related changes in TCR beta repertoire diversity, the study relied on deep sequencing normalized with unique cDNA molecular identifiers. To avoid experimental bias, donors of different ages were distributed randomly across sequencing lanes. The donors were divided into four age groups: young (average around 16 years), middle-aged (about 39), aged (approximately 62) and long-lived (roughly 88). Using the same blood draw, the study looked at two additional independent replicas of 1 million unique cDNA reads for two donors, one aged 18 to 30 and the other aged 80 or older.

Turning to this clonotype: The specificity of this receptor is unknown. No base quality values were provided; no much bigger clone lies one nucleotide off.

Via the germline V gene, CDR1 is SQVTM and CDR2 ANQGSEA. Cut back by 4 bases and 2 bases, the V and J ends lie 10 bases apart. Counted from cysteine to phenylalanine, this CDR3 has 13 amino acids. Just the 39-base CDR3 DNA is kept, in frame starting at base 1. What the research found in general, with its limitations: Estimates of total diversity based on one million sequenced T cells were considered lower bounds and underestimates. There was a strong correlation between observed TCR beta diversity and the percentage of naive T cells measured by flow cytometry. Because donor CMV infection status was unknown, age-related changes in expanded clonotypes were potentially confounded. As age increased, observed TCR beta diversity per million T cells dropped in a roughly linear way, and a significant reduction was already evident by age 40. Bulk unsorted PBMC profiling prevented conclusive comparison of naive and antigen-experienced compartments. Compared with the aged group, more naive CD4+ T cells, fewer expanded clones and increased TCR diversity were shown by the long-lived group, suggesting age selection.

Library preparation was by 5' RACE. Sequencing was performed on an Illumina HiSeq 2500. The second PCR ran for about 6 to 11 cycles and used a J-beta primer mix along with a sample-barcoded 5' primer. A template-switch 5' adaptor carrying 12 random nucleotides introduced a unique molecular identifier onto each TCR beta cDNA molecule. Each sample yielded at least 2.5 million CDR3-containing paired-end reads. First-strand cDNA synthesis was performed from all RNA using the Mint cDNA synthesis kit, with priming by a TRBC-specific oligonucleotide. Following uracil-DNA glycosylase treatment, a first 18-cycle PCR with universal primers M1SS and BC2_uni_R was performed on all cDNA. In the paper's pipeline: For normalization, 1 million high-quality reads, each with a distinct molecular identifier, were randomly selected from each sample. Reads sharing molecular identifiers were discarded rather than binned into consensus sequences. CDR3 identification, clonotype clustering and error correction used MiTCR with a Q25 quality threshold and the strictest error-elimination algorithm. Lower-bound total TCR beta diversity was estimated with a nonparametric unseen species model using Euler transformation. TCRdb handled the public reads itself, with Q25 trimming in fastp and clone calling in MiXCR, and kept productive beta chains. Entries are consolidated by CDR3 protein sequence, retaining the most common genes and DNA. TCRdb's processing, not the authors', yielded these V and J calls. The sample table lists hundreds of thousands of distinct CDR3 sequences, 53% of them with a count of one. Of the sample, approximately 40% is held by the ten largest clones.

The 39 donors, aged about 6 to 95 years, were systemically healthy Caucasian individuals from Russia. Each donor gave about 11 milliliters of peripheral blood, drawn into EDTA-treated Vacutainer tubes. PBMCs were isolated by Ficoll-Paque density-gradient centrifugation, with at least 7 million obtained per sample. Trizol reagent was used to extract total RNA from the PBMCs, yielding at least 5.5 micrograms per sample. For every donor, flow cytometry on a PBMC aliquot measured the percentage of naive CD45RAhigh/CD27high T cells. Sequencing was performed on blood. Recombination joined TRBV29-1 with TRBJ2-3; the D segment could be TRBD1, given 5 matching bases. The TCR was taken from an elderly man in good health. The CDR3 region: CSVGGQLTDTQYF. The nucleotide sequence is TGCAGCGTTGGTGGACAACTCACAGATACGCAGTATTTT.